Listed below are T cell receptor beta chains from one sample, sequenced in a study of blood T cell repertoires in COVID-19. The protocol was immunoSEQ multiplex PCR, while the TCRdb copy is restricted to in-frame clones and leaves out a portion. This table has about 200,000 clones, under 90% appearing once. The sample was peripheral blood. These receptors originate from a middle-aged man with acute or convalescent COVID-19. Each CDR3 is given with its conserved first and last residue. The D gene is left open where the match is weak. Some rows mark clone size as missing; the rest say once, few, many or name a class of expanded clone.

size	V	D	J	CDR3	DNA
NA	TRBV5-1	TRBD1	TRBJ1-1	CASSIQGPNEAFF	TGCGCCAGCAGCATACAGGGGCCCAATGAAGCTTTCTTT
NA	TRBV27	TRBD2	TRBJ2-3	CASSPARLAGGRYVSTDTQYF	TGTGCCAGCAGTCCCGCGCGGCTAGCGGGGGGGCGCTACGTCAGCACAGATACGCAGTATTTT
NA	TRBV5-1	NA	TRBJ1-1	CASWADPSTEAFF	TGCGCCAGTTGGGCAGATCCATCCACTGAAGCTTTCTTT
NA	TRBV19	NA	TRBJ2-1	CASGRGSSYNEQFF	TGTGCCAGTGGGCGGGGTAGCTCCTACAATGAGCAGTTCTTC
NA	TRBV29-1	TRBD1	TRBJ2-7	CSVGTGDSYEQYF	TGCAGCGTAGGGACAGGAGACTCCTACGAGCAGTACTTC
few	TRBV18	NA	TRBJ1-4	CASSLNEKLFF	TGTGCCAGCTCCCTCAATGAAAAACTGTTTTTT
NA	TRBV4-3	TRBD2	TRBJ2-7	CASRVGLAGIYEQYF	TGCGCCAGCAGGGTTGGGCTAGCGGGGATCTACGAGCAGTACTTC
NA	TRBV5-1	NA	TRBJ1-1	CASSLDPPAGEAFF	TGCGCCAGCAGCTTGGACCCCCCCGCAGGAGAAGCTTTCTTT
NA	TRBV6-1	NA	TRBJ1-6	CASSELVGGLHSYNSPLHF	TGTGCCAGCAGTGAACTGGTGGGAGGGCTTCATTCTTATAATTCACCCCTCCACTTT
NA	TRBV7-9	NA	TRBJ2-5	CASSPAGLGETQYF	TGTGCCAGCAGCCCTGCAGGTTTGGGAGAGACCCAGTACTTC
NA	TRBV28	NA	TRBJ1-2	CASSLYEAGYGYTF	TGTGCCAGCAGTTTATACGAGGCGGGCTATGGCTACACCTTC
NA	TRBV5-1	NA	TRBJ1-2	CASSPPTGPSGYTF	TGCGCCAGCAGCCCTCCAACAGGGCCGAGCGGCTACACCTTC
NA	TRBV10-3	NA	TRBJ1-3	CAISAGRSSGNTIYF	TGTGCCATCAGTGCTGGCAGAAGCTCTGGAAACACCATATATTTT
once	TRBV4-2	TRBD2	TRBJ2-5	CASSQSWGRRGEQETQYF	TGTGCCAGCAGCCAATCGTGGGGCCGGCGGGGGGAACAAGAGACCCAGTACTTC
NA	TRBV6-5	TRBD1	TRBJ1-4	CASGGQGAEKLFF	TGTGCCAGCGGGGGACAGGGGGCTGAAAAACTGTTTTTT
NA	TRBV6-2/TRBV6-3	TRBD1	TRBJ1-5	CASSWTGFGQPQHF	TGTGCCAGCAGTTGGACAGGGTTTGGTCAGCCCCAGCATTTT
NA	TRBV2	NA	TRBJ1-2	CASSEAPHSYGYTF	TGTGCCAGCAGTGAAGCGCCGCACTCCTATGGCTACACCTTC
NA	TRBV30	NA	TRBJ1-2	CAWSVGRAFYGYTF	TGTGCCTGGAGTGTCGGCAGGGCTTTCTATGGCTACACCTTC
NA	TRBV10-2	TRBD1	TRBJ1-2	CASSGDRGLYGYTF	TGCGCCAGCAGTGGCGACAGGGGGCTATATGGCTACACCTTC
NA	TRBV6-5	NA	TRBJ2-7	CASARRGYEQYF	TGTGCCAGCGCTCGGAGGGGCTACGAGCAGTACTTC
NA	TRBV14	TRBD2	TRBJ2-1	CASSQRGVEQFF	TGTGCCAGCAGCCAGCGGGGGGTAGAGCAGTTCTTC
NA	TRBV4-3	TRBD1	TRBJ1-5	CASSQERQGAQHF	TGCGCCAGCAGCCAAGAGAGGCAGGGGGCCCAGCATTTT
few	TRBV6-5	TRBD1	TRBJ1-1	CASSPGTVNTEAFF	TGTGCCAGCAGTCCCGGGACAGTGAACACTGAAGCTTTCTTT
once	TRBV30	TRBD1	TRBJ1-2	CAWSVGTGGLVYGYTF	TGTGCCTGGAGCGTAGGGACAGGGGGGTTAGTCTATGGCTACACCTTC
NA	TRBV3-1/TRBV3-2	TRBD1	TRBJ2-7	CASSLPGQDYEQYF	TGTGCCAGCAGCCTCCCGGGACAGGACTACGAGCAGTACTTC
NA	TRBV9	TRBD2	TRBJ2-3	CASSVESLAGGPYTDTQYF	TGTGCCAGCAGCGTAGAGTCCCTAGCGGGGGGTCCGTACACAGATACGCAGTATTTT